This TCR beta chain originates from a study of blood T cell repertoires in COVID-19. Study context: Material from acute and convalescent COVID-19 was sourced from the United States, Italy and Spain.

It was during active infection that Seattle patients were enrolled and then longitudinally followed. Repertoires were generated with immunoSEQ multiplex PCR, while TCRdb's copy carries only in-frame clones and drops some. This table has 150,000 to 200,000 clones, about 86% appearing once. CDR1 and CDR2 (germline): SGHTA, FQGNSA. J was trimmed by 6 bases and V by 5 bases; bases with no gene match: 5. The CDR3 sequence is 14 residues long. The chain has TRBV7-2 and TRBJ2-2, with 8 bases that match TRBD1. The sequencing input was peripheral blood. The sequence was collected from a woman aged 65 to 85 with COVID-19, enrolled during active disease. CDR3 protein: CASSPLQGAGELFF. The DNA of the CDR3 is TGTGCCAGCAGCCCGCTACAGGGGGCCGGGGAGCTGTTTTTT.